This entry lists 27 T cell receptor beta chains sequenced from one sample in a study of beta chain features in type 1 diabetes. As every portion of the isolated RNA was reverse transcribed, the sequencing read expressed TCRB transcripts. Sequenced by immunoSEQ multiplex PCR; TCRdb stores in-frame clones only, minus some. The profile shows about 40,000 clones, around half of them singletons. The sample comprised central memory CD4+ T cells from blood. The receptors here all came from a young woman in good health.

The V and J genes are TRBV5-4 and TRBJ1-1, with 8 bases aligning to TRBD1. The junction had 5 bases not matched to a gene; V was cut back by 4 bases and J by 3 bases. CDR1 and CDR2 (germline): SGHNT, YYREEE (reference sequence). The CDR3 extends over 14 amino acids. The CDR3 here is CASSVIQGDTEAFF. CDR3 DNA sequence: TGTGCCAGCAGCGTCATACAGGGGGACACTGAAGCTTTCTTT.

The chain couples TRBV30 to TRBJ1-1, with 9 bases matching TRBD1. This CDR3 contains 13 residues. The germline V gene has CDR1 GTSNPN and CDR2 SVGIG (reference sequence). V shed 4 bases, J shed 5 bases, and the junction held 5 bases outside the gene matches. The chain's CDR3 is CAWNRQGGTEAFF. The CDR3, as DNA: TGTGCCTGGAACCGACAGGGGGGGACTGAAGCTTTCTTT.

V is TRBV20-1 and J is TRBJ1-1; no reliable D call. Germline V gene data show CDR1 as DFQATT and CDR2 as SNEGSKA (reference sequence). CDR3 length equals 11 residues. Deletions cut 0 bases from V and 8 bases from J, with 7 bases between. The CDR3 region has the DNA TGCAGTGCTAGAGATTTAGCCGAAGCTTTCTTT. This gives the protein CSARDLAEAFF.

The V call is TRBV4-2, the J call TRBJ2-2, with D perhaps matching TRBD1 (5 bases). Germline-derived CDR1 and CDR2 are LGHNA and YNFKEQ. The CDR3 loop spans 15 amino acids. Between the trimmed V and J ends, which lost 4 bases and 4 bases, there was a span of 13 bases. CDR3 DNA sequence: TGTGCCAGCAGCCGGCCGGACATCAGCACCGGGGAGCTGTTTTTT. Protein product: CASSRPDISTGELFF.

CDR3 DNA: TGTGCCATCAGTGATACTAGCGAGAAACAGTTCTTC. It is translated as CAISDTSEKQFF. The J gene is TRBJ2-1, the V gene TRBV10-3; 7 bases align to TRBD2. The CDR3 is made up of 12 amino acids. The germline V gene encodes CDR1 ENHRY and CDR2 SYGVKD. Trimming cost V 3 bases and J 13 bases; bases outside gene matches: 6.

The V call is TRBV27, the J call TRBJ2-2; D ambiguous. The germline V gene has CDR1 MNHEY and CDR2 SMNVEV (reference sequence). This CDR3 spans 15 amino acids. The V end lost 0 bases, the J end lost 0 bases, and 5 bases lay between the germline ends. DNA of the CDR3: TGTGCCAGCAGTTTATCGGCCGCGAACACCGGGGAGCTGTTTTTT. Its protein product is CASSLSAANTGELFF.

The V and J genes are TRBV7-2 and TRBJ2-1, with 12 nucleotides matching TRBD2. The CDR3 length is 17 residues. Trimming cost V 2 bases and J 6 bases; bases outside gene matches: 8. Germline lookup yields CDR1 SGHTA and CDR2 FQGNSA. The CDR3 is CASSLPLAGGRLNEQFF. In DNA, the CDR3 is TGTGCCAGCAGCTTACCCCTAGCGGGAGGGCGGCTCAATGAGCAGTTCTTC. Supplemented by reference TRBV7-2 and TRBJ2-1, the full variable domain reads GAGVSQSPSNKVTEKGKDVELRCDPISGHTALYWYRQSLGQGLEFLIYFQGNSAPDKSGLPSDRFSAERTGGSVSTLTIQRTQQEDSAVYLCASSLPLAGGRLNEQFFGPGTRLTVL.

This sequence joins TRBV27 and TRBJ2-6; tentatively, D is TRBD2 (6 bases). Deletions cut 5 bases from V and 1 base from J, with 12 bases between. The CDR3 runs to 16 residues. Germline lookup yields CDR1 MNHEY and CDR2 SMNVEV (reference sequence). Here the CDR3 reads CASSPGRESGANVLTF. CDR3 DNA: TGTGCCAGCAGTCCCGGACGGGAGTCTGGGGCCAACGTCCTGACTTTC.

In DNA, the CDR3 is TGTGCCAGTAGTAGGACTAGCGGGACCTACAATGAGCAGTTCTTC. Translation: CASSRTSGTYNEQFF. V gene TRBV19 combines with J gene TRBJ2-1; TRBD2 agrees at 12 bases. The CDR3 totals 15 residues. With 4 bases clipped from V and 2 bases from J, the junction kept 0 bases outside the gene matches. Germline CDR1 and CDR2: LNHDA and SQIVND (reference sequence).

The rearrangement uses TRBV6-1 and TRBJ2-7, with 11 nucleotides matching TRBD2. V was pared by 5 bases and J by 5 bases, with 8 bases of the junction left unmatched. The V gene's germline CDR1 is MNHNS and CDR2 SASEGT. The CDR3 runs 15 residues. The CDR3 sequence: CASSTLAGGPNEQYF. The CDR3 coding sequence is TGTGCCAGCAGTACGCTAGCGGGGGGCCCCAACGAGCAGTACTTC.

The rearrangement uses TRBV6-6 and TRBJ1-4; D ambiguous. The CDR3 loop spans 13 amino acids. V was shortened by 8 bases and J by 8 bases, with 15 bases between the two germline ends. Germline CDR1 MNHNY, CDR2 SVGAGI (reference sequence). The CDR3 sequence is CASGPGVPEKLFF. As DNA, the CDR3 is TGTGCCAGCGGCCCGGGTGTTCCAGAAAAACTGTTTTTT.

The chain carries TRBV4-3 and TRBJ2-3; 7 bases are a match to TRBD2. The CDR3 is made up of 16 amino acids. V lost 0 bases, J lost 10 bases, and 13 bases stayed unmatched. From germline, CDR1 is LGHNA and CDR2 YSLEER. CDR3: CASSQEGGLVGGAQYF. The CDR3 DNA is TGCGCCAGCAGCCAAGAAGGTGGACTAGTTGGGGGTGCGCAGTATTTT.

The genes are TRBV11-2 and TRBJ1-1, with D unclear. Trimming shortened V by 4 bases and J by 0 bases, and 6 bases separated the two germline ends. Germline CDR1 SGHAT, CDR2 FQNNGV. The CDR3 totals 13 residues. The CDR3 region is CASSSGLNTEAFF. DNA of the CDR3: TGTGCCAGCAGCTCCGGGTTGAACACTGAAGCTTTCTTT.

The gene calls are TRBV5-1 and TRBJ2-3; the D gene is possibly TRBD1 (6 bases). The CDR3 is 15 residues long. Per the germline V gene, CDR1 is SGHRS and CDR2 is YFSETQ. V lost 4 bases and J 2 bases, leaving 14 bases between the germline ends. The CDR3 nucleotides are TGCGCCAGCAGCCGTATTCAGGGGAACACAGATACGCAGTATTTT. This sequence encodes CASSRIQGNTDTQYF.

This clone was seen a few times. The gene calls are TRBV2 and TRBJ2-2; 8 bases are a match to TRBD1. The CDR3 is made up of 15 amino acids. Germline CDR1 and CDR2: SNHLY and FYNNEI. V gave up 6 bases and J gave up 1 base; unmatched junction bases: 4. The CDR3 DNA is TGTGCCAGCAGCTTAGACAGGGGGAACACCGGGGAGCTGTTTTTT. This codes for CASSLDRGNTGELFF.

The J gene is TRBJ2-3, the V gene TRBV7-3; a weak D match, TRBD1 (5 bases). V was pared by 6 bases and J by 6 bases, with 13 bases between. Per germline, CDR1 SGHTA and CDR2 FQGTGA. The CDR3 runs 13 residues. The CDR3 reads CASSRQPRDTQYF. The DNA of the CDR3 is TGTGCCAGCAGTCGACAGCCCAGGGATACGCAGTATTTT.

The rearrangement joins TRBV7-2 to TRBJ1-1; TRBD1 might be the D (5 bases). V lost 4 bases, J lost 0 bases, and 15 bases lay in between. CDR1 is SGHTA and CDR2 is FQGNSA in the germline V gene. The CDR3 is 16 residues long. CDR3: CASSSGIRPMNTEAFF. The CDR3 DNA reads TGTGCCAGCAGCTCAGGGATCAGGCCCATGAACACTGAAGCTTTCTTT. The complete variable domain, with remaining parts taken from reference TRBV7-2 and TRBJ1-1, reads GAGVSQSPSNKVTEKGKDVELRCDPISGHTALYWYRQSLGQGLEFLIYFQGNSAPDKSGLPSDRFSAERTGGSVSTLTIQRTQQEDSAVYLCASSSGIRPMNTEAFFGQGTRLTVV.

The chain carries TRBV5-6 and TRBJ2-7; D ambiguous. The V and J ends lost 1 base and 0 bases respectively, with 17 bases between them. From germline, CDR1 is SGHDT and CDR2 YYEEEE. The CDR3 has 17 amino acids. CDR3 sequence: CASSLRRGRLSSYEQYF. The DNA of the CDR3 is TGTGCCAGCAGCTTGCGCCGCGGCAGACTGTCCTCCTACGAGCAGTACTTC. Filled out from reference TRBV5-6 and TRBJ2-7, the complete variable domain reads DAGVTQSPTHLIKTRGQQVTLRCSPKSGHDTVSWYQQALGQGPQFIFQYYEEEERQRGNFPDRFSGHQFPNYSSELNVNALLLGDSALYLCASSLRRGRLSSYEQYFGPGTRLTVT.

Here the CDR3 reads CASSTGLIAYF. The CDR3, as DNA: TGTGCCAGCAGTACCGGGTTAATTGCGTATTTT. The chain employs TRBV28 and TRBJ2-3; no clear D. CDR1 is MDHEN, CDR2 SYDVKM, per germline. CDR3 size: 11 residues. The germline V and J ends were trimmed by 5 bases and 14 bases, with 14 bases remaining between them.

This clone was seen only once. The V and J genes are TRBV5-1 and TRBJ1-2; 10 positions match TRBD1. V lost 2 bases to trimming and J lost 8 bases; unmatched junction nucleotides: 9. The CDR3 loop spans 15 amino acids. Germline V gives CDR1 SGHRS, CDR2 YFSETQ. CDR3 nucleotides: TGCGCCAGCAGCTTCGCCGGGACAGGGGTAGGAGGCTACACCTTC. Its protein product is CASSFAGTGVGGYTF.

This clone is classed as medium-sized. J is TRBJ2-3 and V is TRBV4-1; unclear D gene. CDR3 size: 13 residues. The germline V gene encodes CDR1 MGHRA and CDR2 YSYEKL. Trimming removed 4 bases at V and 4 bases at J, with 9 bases between. CDR3 amino acids: CASSLVPSDTQYF. DNA of the CDR3: TGCGCCAGCAGCCTCGTCCCGTCAGATACGCAGTATTTT.

This chain joins TRBV14 and TRBJ1-6; D perhaps matches TRBD1 (6 bases). The germline V and J ends were trimmed by 6 bases and 10 bases, with 16 bases remaining between them. The CDR3 is 14 amino acids. CDR1 and CDR2 from the germline V gene are SGHDN and FVKESK. The CDR3, as DNA: TGTGCCAGCAGGGGGATGGACAGAAGCTCACCCCTCCACTTT. This translates into CASRGMDRSSPLHF.

This chain uses TRBV11-2 with TRBJ2-1, with TRBD2 identical over 11 bases. Looked up from germline, CDR1 is SGHAT and CDR2 is FQNNGV. V shed 2 bases and J 0 bases; nucleotides not matched to a gene: 0. The CDR3 has 16 amino acids. The CDR3 protein is CASSLTSGSSYNEQFF. CDR3 in DNA: TGTGCCAGCAGCTTAACTAGCGGGAGCTCCTACAATGAGCAGTTCTTC.

This sequence joins TRBV5-6 and TRBJ1-5; TRBD1 aligns across 9 bases. This CDR3 comprises 15 residues. The V segment lost 2 bases and the J segment 6 bases; nucleotides outside the gene matches: 6. CDR1 is SGHDT and CDR2 is YYEEEE in the germline V gene. CDR3 nucleotides: TGTGCCAGCAGCTTATTCCGGGACAGGGCTCAGCCCCAGCATTTT. Translated: CASSLFRDRAQPQHF.

V and J are TRBV5-1 and TRBJ2-5; D is unclear. The V end was cut by 4 bases, the J end by 3 bases, with 7 bases between. Germline V gene lookup returns CDR1 SGHRS and CDR2 YFSETQ. The CDR3 runs to 12 residues. Here the CDR3 DNA reads TGCGCCAGCAGCCTAACGAAAGAGACCCAGTACTTC. As protein: CASSLTKETQYF.

V is TRBV30 and J is TRBJ2-5; perhaps TRBD2 as D (7 bases). Germline V gene data show CDR1 as GTSNPN and CDR2 as SVGIG (reference sequence). Trimming stripped 1 base from V and 4 bases from J, with 16 bases between. The CDR3 sequence is 15 residues long. The CDR3 protein is CAWSGGGALGETQYF. CDR3 sequence (DNA): TGTGCCTGGAGTGGTGGGGGGGCCCTCGGAGAGACCCAGTACTTC.

The gene calls are TRBV18 and TRBJ2-7, with D perhaps matching TRBD2 (7 bases). V was cut by 0 bases and J by 0 bases, with 12 bases left in between. This CDR3 spans 16 amino acids. Germline V gene lookup returns CDR1 KGHSH and CDR2 LQKENI. Here the CDR3 reads CASSPPSAGASYEQYF. DNA for the CDR3: TGTGCCAGCTCACCACCTTCGGCGGGGGCCTCCTACGAGCAGTACTTC.